Listed below are T cell receptor beta chains from one sample, sequenced in a study of blood T cell repertoires in COVID-19. The protocol was immunoSEQ multiplex PCR, while the TCRdb copy is restricted to in-frame clones and leaves out a portion. The sample yields approximately 140,000 clones, roughly 86% seen once. Sequencing used PBMCs or T cells enriched from blood (not recorded which). These TCRs come from a woman in her fifties or sixties with acute COVID-19. Both conserved end residues are part of each CDR3. Each record gives: J gene, clone size, V gene, D gene, CDR3 protein, CDR3 DNA. A D gene is named only where the DNA matches it firmly. A row's size may be missing; if present it is once, few, many or a size class.

J gene: TRBJ2-2; clone size: few; V gene: TRBV9; D gene: NA; CDR3 protein: CATSMSLVGELFF; CDR3 DNA: TGTGCCACCTCCATGAGCCTGGTCGGGGAGCTGTTTTTT
J gene: TRBJ1-2; clone size: NA; V gene: TRBV2; D gene: NA; CDR3 protein: CASSAGTPKGYGYTF; CDR3 DNA: TGTGCCAGCAGTGCCGGGACACCTAAGGGGTATGGCTACACCTTC
J gene: TRBJ1-3; clone size: NA; V gene: TRBV9; D gene: NA; CDR3 protein: CASSVDSVSGNTIYF; CDR3 DNA: TGTGCCAGCAGCGTAGATTCCGTCTCTGGAAACACCATATATTTT
J gene: TRBJ2-7; clone size: NA; V gene: TRBV12-5; D gene: TRBD2; CDR3 protein: CASGPSGSSYEQYF; CDR3 DNA: TGTGCTAGTGGTCCTAGCGGGAGCTCCTACGAGCAGTACTTC
J gene: TRBJ2-1; clone size: few; V gene: TRBV15; D gene: TRBD2; CDR3 protein: CATSSSGRTVRNEQFF; CDR3 DNA: TGTGCCACCAGCAGTAGCGGGAGGACCGTGCGCAATGAGCAGTTCTTC
J gene: TRBJ2-2; clone size: few; V gene: TRBV19; D gene: TRBD1; CDR3 protein: CARGQGECTGELFF; CDR3 DNA: TGTGCCAGGGGACAGGGTGAATGCACCGGGGAGCTGTTTTTT
J gene: TRBJ1-4; clone size: NA; V gene: TRBV19; D gene: TRBD1; CDR3 protein: CASSPDRRSNEKLFF; CDR3 DNA: TGTGCCAGTAGTCCGGACAGGCGGTCTAATGAAAAACTGTTTTTT
J gene: TRBJ2-1; clone size: NA; V gene: TRBV9; D gene: TRBD2; CDR3 protein: CASSGGGLAGGLISSSYNEQFF; CDR3 DNA: TGTGCCAGCAGCGGAGGGGGACTAGCGGGAGGGCTTATCTCGAGCTCCTACAATGAGCAGTTCTTC
J gene: TRBJ2-5; clone size: NA; V gene: TRBV7-3; D gene: NA; CDR3 protein: CASSFGGRQETQYF; CDR3 DNA: TGTGCCAGCAGCTTCGGAGGCAGGCAAGAGACCCAGTACTTC
J gene: TRBJ2-7; clone size: NA; V gene: TRBV4-2; D gene: TRBD1; CDR3 protein: CASSQNTGANTYEQYF; CDR3 DNA: TGTGCCAGCAGCCAAAATACAGGGGCAAACACCTACGAGCAGTACTTC
J gene: TRBJ2-7; clone size: NA; V gene: TRBV7-9; D gene: NA; CDR3 protein: CASRGLSSYEQYF; CDR3 DNA: TGTGCCAGCAGGGGCCTAAGCTCCTACGAGCAGTACTTC
J gene: TRBJ2-7; clone size: NA; V gene: TRBV6-5; D gene: TRBD2; CDR3 protein: CASSYTSGDTYEQYF; CDR3 DNA: TGTGCCAGCAGCTACACTAGCGGGGACACCTACGAGCAGTACTTC
J gene: TRBJ2-7; clone size: NA; V gene: TRBV13; D gene: TRBD2; CDR3 protein: CASSSRLAGYEQYF; CDR3 DNA: TGTGCCAGCAGCTCCAGACTAGCGGGGTACGAGCAGTACTTC
J gene: TRBJ2-1; clone size: NA; V gene: TRBV5-1; D gene: TRBD2; CDR3 protein: CASSDTSGRVRANEQFF; CDR3 DNA: TGCGCCAGCAGCGATACTAGCGGGAGGGTGCGAGCGAATGAGCAGTTCTTC
J gene: TRBJ1-6; clone size: once; V gene: TRBV10-1; D gene: TRBD1; CDR3 protein: CASHTQGKGSPLHF; CDR3 DNA: TGCGCCAGCCACACACAGGGGAAGGGTTCACCCCTCCACTTT
J gene: TRBJ2-3; clone size: NA; V gene: TRBV6-5; D gene: NA; CDR3 protein: CAGGGANTDTQYF; CDR3 DNA: TGTGCCGGCGGAGGCGCAAACACAGATACGCAGTATTTT
J gene: TRBJ1-2; clone size: NA; V gene: TRBV11-2; D gene: TRBD1; CDR3 protein: CASSLGQGRNYGYTF; CDR3 DNA: TGTGCCAGCAGCTTGGGACAGGGGAGAAACTATGGCTACACCTTC
J gene: TRBJ1-1; clone size: few; V gene: TRBV6-4; D gene: NA; CDR3 protein: CASSPSDENTEAFF; CDR3 DNA: TGTGCCAGCAGTCCGTCAGATGAGAACACTGAAGCTTTCTTT
J gene: TRBJ2-7; clone size: NA; V gene: TRBV3-1/TRBV3-2; D gene: TRBD1; CDR3 protein: CASSPPGGGFHEQYF; CDR3 DNA: TGTGCCAGCAGCCCTCCAGGGGGCGGATTCCACGAGCAGTACTTC
J gene: TRBJ2-2; clone size: NA; V gene: TRBV19; D gene: TRBD2; CDR3 protein: CASSIDWGGNTGELFF; CDR3 DNA: TGTGCCAGTAGTATAGATTGGGGGGGGAACACCGGGGAGCTGTTTTTT
J gene: TRBJ2-3; clone size: NA; V gene: TRBV4-1; D gene: NA; CDR3 protein: CASSQEALDTQYF; CDR3 DNA: TGCGCCAGCAGCCAAGAGGCCCTAGATACGCAGTATTTT
J gene: TRBJ2-5; clone size: NA; V gene: TRBV10-3; D gene: NA; CDR3 protein: CAISGRGGGAEETQYF; CDR3 DNA: TGTGCCATCAGTGGGAGGGGCGGGGGCGCGGAAGAGACCCAGTACTTC
J gene: TRBJ2-2; clone size: NA; V gene: TRBV7-3; D gene: TRBD2; CDR3 protein: CASSPGTIPGELFF; CDR3 DNA: TGTGCCAGCAGCCCCGGGACTATACCCGGGGAGCTGTTTTTT
J gene: TRBJ2-7; clone size: few; V gene: TRBV5-1; D gene: TRBD1; CDR3 protein: CASSLASTGGSYEQYF; CDR3 DNA: TGCGCCAGCAGCTTGGCCAGCACAGGGGGGTCCTACGAGCAGTACTTC
J gene: TRBJ1-1; clone size: few; V gene: TRBV29-1; D gene: TRBD1; CDR3 protein: CSVEDPARTGRTEAFF; CDR3 DNA: TGCAGCGTTGAAGATCCAGCCCGGACAGGTAGGACTGAAGCTTTCTTT
J gene: TRBJ2-5; clone size: NA; V gene: TRBV5-4; D gene: TRBD2; CDR3 protein: CASSSRGLAEQETQYF; CDR3 DNA: TGTGCCAGCAGCTCCCGGGGACTAGCGGAGCAAGAGACCCAGTACTTC
J gene: TRBJ1-2; clone size: NA; V gene: TRBV5-1; D gene: TRBD1; CDR3 protein: CASSWRDREDYTF; CDR3 DNA: TGCGCCAGCAGCTGGCGGGACAGGGAGGACTACACCTTC
J gene: TRBJ1-2; clone size: NA; V gene: TRBV18; D gene: NA; CDR3 protein: CASSPGEGYTF; CDR3 DNA: TGTGCCAGCTCACCAGGGGAGGGCTACACCTTC
J gene: TRBJ1-3; clone size: once; V gene: TRBV12-3/TRBV12-4; D gene: NA; CDR3 protein: CASSLYSRNTIYF; CDR3 DNA: TGTGCCAGCAGTTTATACAGCCGGAACACCATATATTTT